What follows are 13 T cell receptor beta chains derived from one specimen sequenced in a study of T cell changes during pregnancy in multiple sclerosis. Using immunoSEQ multiplex PCR, the repertoire was profiled, and TCRdb retains in-frame clones only, with some absent. This repertoire shows about 71,000 clones, around nine tenths found once; its top ten account for roughly 5.7%. Source: CD8+ T cells from peripheral blood mononuclear cells, taken before pregnancy. These receptors were taken from a female donor with multiple sclerosis, enrolled in a pregnancy study.

The gene calls are TRBV6-1 and TRBJ2-1; TRBD1 is a possible D gene (5 bases). Germline CDR1 MNHNS, CDR2 SASEGT. V shed 1 base and J shed 2 bases, with 15 bases lying between them. CDR3 length: 17 amino acids. CDR3 DNA sequence: TGTGCCAGCAGTGAAGGCTTAAGGGGCCCAGCCTACAATGAGCAGTTCTTC. As protein: CASSEGLRGPAYNEQFF.

This CDR3 is CASSSPDRSSYEQYF. Here the CDR3 DNA reads TGTGCCAGCAGCTCACCGGACAGGAGCTCCTACGAGCAGTACTTC. V and J are TRBV7-8 and TRBJ2-7; 7 bases are shared with TRBD1. With V trimmed by 4 bases and J by 0 bases, 6 bases remained unmatched. The CDR3 length is 15 residues. Germline-derived CDR1 and CDR2 are SGHVS and FQNEAQ.

This rearrangement joins TRBV21-1 to TRBJ2-7; TRBD2 is the table's D call, not checked against the DNA. TRBV21-1 is marked as a pseudogene. The CDR3 covers 14 residues. CDR3 DNA sequence: TGTGCCAGCAGCAACGGCGGGGGGGGCTACGAGCAGTACTTC. Translated, it gives CASSNGGGGYEQYF.

The V call is TRBV27, the J call TRBJ1-4, with 9 bases matching TRBD1. Trimming cost V 6 bases and J 8 bases; bases outside gene matches: 10. Germline CDR1 and CDR2: MNHEY and SMNVEV (reference sequence). The CDR3 has 15 amino acids. The DNA of the CDR3 is TGTGCCAGCAGGTCTTCCGGGACAGGGAAAGAAAAACTGTTTTTT. Translation: CASRSSGTGKEKLFF.

This chain links TRBV11-2 with TRBJ1-2; D unresolved. This CDR3 is built from 16 residues. Deletions cut 1 base from V and 1 base from J, with 13 bases between. CDR1 is SGHAT and CDR2 is FQNNGV in the germline V gene. CDR3 nucleotides: TGTGCCAGCAGCTTAGGGGCCTCCCCCGATAACTATGGCTACACCTTC. Its protein product is CASSLGASPDNYGYTF.

V and J are TRBV14 and TRBJ2-5; tentatively, D is TRBD1 (6 bases). V lost 3 bases and J lost 1, with 21 bases in between. The CDR3 consists of 18 residues. In germline, CDR1 is SGHDN, CDR2 FVKESK. This chain's CDR3 is CASSQSTEQGIIQETQYF. As DNA, the CDR3 is TGTGCCAGCAGCCAGAGTACCGAACAGGGTATAATCCAAGAGACCCAGTACTTC.

The gene calls are TRBV27 and TRBJ1-1; unclear D gene. CDR3 size: 13 residues. With 1 base removed from V and 3 bases from J, the gap between germline ends came to 6 bases. Germline assignment: CDR1 MNHEY and CDR2 SMNVEV (reference sequence). CDR3 amino acids: CASSLFGDTEAFF. The CDR3 region has the DNA TGTGCCAGCAGTTTATTCGGAGACACTGAAGCTTTCTTT.

This chain links TRBV9 with TRBJ2-1; D call uncertain. CDR3 length equals 13 residues. The germline CDR1 and CDR2 sequences are SGDLS and YYNGEE. V dropped 0 bases and J dropped 9 bases, with 10 bases sitting between them. The CDR3 loop is CASSVVSESEQFF. For the CDR3, the DNA is TGTGCCAGCAGCGTAGTGTCAGAATCTGAGCAGTTCTTC. The whole variable domain, remainder taken from reference TRBV9 and TRBJ2-1, is DSGVTQTPKHLITATGQRVTLRCSPRSGDLSVYWYQQSLDQGLQFLIQYYNGEERAKGNILERFSAQQFPDLHSELNLSSLELGDSALYFCASSVVSESEQFFGPGTRLTVL.

CDR3 sequence reads: CASSQVGENEQFF. The CDR3 bases are TGCGCCAGCAGCCAAGTAGGGGAAAATGAGCAGTTCTTC. J is TRBJ2-1 and V is TRBV4-1, with a tentative D call TRBD1 (5 bases). CDR3 size: 13 residues. V lost 1 base and J lost 7, with 8 bases in between. The germline V gene encodes CDR1 MGHRA and CDR2 YSYEKL.

This sequence joins TRBV6-5 and TRBJ1-3; 7 nucleotides match TRBD1. The CDR3 totals 12 residues. Germline assignment: CDR1 MNHEY and CDR2 SVGAGI. Trimming at V came to 7 bases and at J to 8 bases, leaving 5 bases not matched to a gene. Written as DNA, the CDR3 is TGTGCCAGCAAATCAGGGGGACACACCATATATTTT. Translated, it gives CASKSGGHTIYF.

The chain has TRBV19 and TRBJ1-5; D not resolved. The CDR3 is 14 amino acids. Germline values: CDR1 LNHDA, CDR2 SQIVND (reference sequence). Trimming left V 1 base short and J 4 bases short, with 8 bases between. CDR3 nucleotides: TGTGCCAGTAGTATAGGGTACATTAATCAGCCCCAGCATTTT. Translated, it gives CASSIGYINQPQHF. Combining the CDR3 with reference TRBV19 and TRBJ1-5 gives the whole variable domain DGGITQSPKYLFRKEGQNVTLSCEQNLNHDAMYWYRQDPGQGLRLIYYSQIVNDFQKGDIAEGYSVSREKKESFPLTVTSAQKNPTAFYLCASSIGYINQPQHFGDGTRLSIL.

The rearrangement links TRBV4-1 to TRBJ1-2; a possible D gene is TRBD1 (6 bases). Germline CDR1 and CDR2: MGHRA and YSYEKL. The CDR3 is made up of 15 amino acids. Trimming removed 2 bases at V and 6 bases at J, with 16 bases between. Here the CDR3 reads CASSQQTGPPNGYTF. DNA for the CDR3: TGCGCCAGCAGCCAACAAACAGGGCCCCCCAATGGCTACACCTTC.

The chain is built from TRBV11-2 and TRBJ2-3, with TRBD2 matching 8 bases. V trimming: 1 base; J trimming: 2 bases; junction bases outside the gene matches: 8. Germline assignment: CDR1 SGHAT and CDR2 FQNNGV. This CDR3 spans 17 amino acids. In DNA form, the CDR3 reads TGTGCCAGCAGCTTAGGGAGGGGCGGGGGGTCCACAGATACGCAGTATTTT. Translating gives CASSLGRGGGSTDTQYF.